Listed below are T cell receptor beta chains from one sample, sequenced in a study of radiotherapy plus CTLA-4 blockade in lung cancer. Assay: immunoSEQ multiplex PCR; the TCRdb copy retains only in-frame clones and omits some. Of 70,000 to 90,000 clones listed, 78% are singletons. The source material was peripheral blood, sampled from a patient treated with radiotherapy plus ipilimumab. The receptors derive from a human donor with non-small cell lung cancer whose response to radiotherapy plus ipilimumab could not be evaluated. Some clones in this sample may be carry-over from other donors' samples. Both conserved end residues are part of each CDR3. D genes are given only for firm matches. Expanded clones are given a class, and other clones once, few, many or no size at all.

J gene | D gene | clone size | V gene | CDR3 DNA | CDR3 protein
TRBJ2-6 | . | . | TRBV28 | TGTGCCAGCAGCCGGCCTCCCTTGAGGGTAGGCCGCGCTGGGGCCAACGTCCTGACTTTC | CASSRPPLRVGRAGANVLTF
TRBJ2-7 | TRBD1 | . | TRBV7-6 | TGTGCCAGCAGCTTAGGGACAGGGCGCGAGCAGTACTTC | CASSLGTGREQYF
TRBJ2-7 | TRBD1 | few | TRBV7-9 | TGTGCCAGCAGCGAATCCGGGACAGGGGTGCAGTACTTC | CASSESGTGVQYF
TRBJ2-1 | TRBD2 | . | TRBV19 | TGTGCCTCTCGAAAGAGGGTATCTAGCGGGGATGAGACCTACAATGAGCAGTTCTTC | CASRKRVSSGDETYNEQFF
TRBJ1-5 | TRBD1 | . | TRBV28 | TGTGCCAGCAGGTCGGGACAGGGGGCCGGACAGCCCCAGCATTTT | CASRSGQGAGQPQHF
TRBJ1-2 | . | few | TRBV10-3 | TGTGCCATCAGTGAGTCGCCTACCGCTAACTATGGCTACACCTTC | CAISESPTANYGYTF
TRBJ2-5 | TRBD1 | . | TRBV5-1 | TGCGCCAGCGGAACAGGGGGAGGTCAAGAGACCCAGTACTTC | CASGTGGGQETQYF
TRBJ2-2 | . | . | TRBV30 | TGTGCCTGGAGCCAGTCGAACACCGGGGAGCTGTTTTTT | CAWSQSNTGELFF
TRBJ2-7 | TRBD1 | . | TRBV5-1 | TGCGCCAGTGGGGACAGGGCCTACGAGCAGTACTTC | CASGDRAYEQYF
TRBJ1-2 | . | . | TRBV28 | TGTGCCAGCAGCCAGGGGCTCCACTATGGCTACACCTTC | CASSQGLHYGYTF
TRBJ2-1 | . | . | TRBV2 | TGTGCCAGCAGTCGTATGACAGGCCTCCCATACAATGAGCAGTTCTTC | CASSRMTGLPYNEQFF
TRBJ1-6 | . | once | TRBV5-1 | TGCGCCAGCAGCTTGGGCCACCCTAGTTCACCCCTCCACTTT | CASSLGHPSSPLHF
TRBJ2-7 | . | . | TRBV7-8 | TGTGCCAGCAGCTTAGGGCAGCGCTCCTACGAGCAGTACTTC | CASSLGQRSYEQYF
TRBJ2-3 | TRBD2 | . | TRBV2 | TGTGCCAGCGGAAGCGGGGCGGGTAGCACAGATACGCAGTATTTT | CASGSGAGSTDTQYF
TRBJ2-3 | TRBD1 | . | TRBV5-1 | TGCGCCAGCAGCTCGGGACAGATACCGGCAGATACGCAGTATTTT | CASSSGQIPADTQYF
TRBJ1-2 | . | . | TRBV27 | TGTGCCAGCAGTGAACTAGCGTGGGACACCAGGGTAGGCTACACCTTC | CASSELAWDTRVGYTF